This T cell receptor beta chain appears in the sequencing data of a study of cytomegalovirus exposure and HLA in healthy donors. There are a few counts of this clone. The germline V gene encodes CDR1 PRHDT and CDR2 FYEKMQ (reference sequence). Trimming cost V 5 bases and J 6 bases; bases outside gene matches: 5. The length of the CDR3 is 14 residues. Use of 60 Vbeta and 13 Jbeta primers characterized the PCR. The data were produced by immunoSEQ multiplex PCR, yet TCRdb's version contains in-frame clones alone and is incomplete. The table lists about 110,000 clones, approximately 81% of them singletons.

What was sequenced was PBMCs. This TCR was recovered from a woman between 18 and 29 years old in good health and CMV-seropositive. J is TRBJ2-7 and V is TRBV13, with 12 bases matching TRBD2. Here the CDR3 DNA reads TGTGCCAGCAGCCAACTAGCGGGAGGTATCGAGCAGTACTTC. Its protein is CASSQLAGGIEQYF.